This T cell receptor (beta chain) came from a study of T cell repertoires in cytomegalovirus infection (dated by TCRdb to between 2018 and 2021). About the investigation overall: Alongside well-studied HLA-B-restricted epitopes, the peptide stimulations were aimed at recently identified HLA-C-restricted CMV epitopes, whose presentation resists viral immunomodulation. The HLA type of each donor mattered for the analysis, because public TCR beta signatures pointed to carriage of CMV infection along with the matching HLA type.

Data came from an Illumina HiSeq 1500. TCRdb redid the processing of the public reads, applying fastp at Q25 and MiXCR, and retained in-frame beta chains. One record per CDR3 amino acid sequence lists the most common genes and DNA. Within this sample are some 920,000 distinct CDR3 sequences, with roughly 30% of them counted one time only. Together, the top ten hold roughly 12% of the sample. This specimen's treatment or condition label, interpreted: in vitro stimulation with specific CMV peptide epitopes to enrich CMV-specific T cells. V trim: 5 bases; J trim: 0 bases; unmatched bases: 5. For CDR1 and CDR2, the germline V gene lists MDHEN and SYDVKM. The CDR3 starts with the cysteine, ends with the phenylalanine, and has 16 residues. Solely the CDR3 DNA is kept, with 48 bases framed from the first base. Broad study findings and their caveats: In both this cohort and an independent roughly 330-donor cohort, the cumulative frequency of public TCR beta family members distinguished carriers of CMV infection plus the relevant HLA type. The ex vivo response was dominated by HLA-C-restricted CMV-specific TCR beta clonotypes, and the single most frequent clonotype in two of eight donors was supplied by these HLA-C-restricted clonotypes.

As regards this clonotype: The antigen it recognizes is unknown. One base away there is no much larger clone; base qualities are not given.

The V and J genes are TRBV28 and TRBJ2-5; 11 junctional bases match TRBD2. This receptor was taken from a human donor in good health (CMV status not recorded). Some clones in this sample may be carry-over from other donors' samples. The sequenced sample was cultured CD8+ T cells from PBMCs, obtained from culture after CMV antigen stimulation. The CDR3 corresponds to CASSAPTSGDQETQYF. The base sequence is TGTGCCAGCAGTGCCCCGACTAGCGGGGACCAAGAGACCCAGTACTTC.